Following are 10 T cell receptor beta chains from one sample sequenced in a study of shared clonotypes between healthy human individuals. CD45RO-negative CD8 cells positively selected for CCR7 made up the naive population, which excluded terminally differentiated effector memory CD45RA+ cells. The table came from immunoSEQ multiplex PCR; TCRdb's copy has only in-frame clones and leaves some out. The sample has about 2,100,000 clones, roughly 91% seen once. The sequencing sample was made of naive CD8+ T cells from PBMCs. These receptors were collected from a man in his late teens or twenties in good health. Some clones in this sample may be carry-over from other donors' samples.

The J gene is TRBJ2-1, the V gene TRBV4-3, with D possibly being TRBD2 (6 bases). Germline-derived CDR1 and CDR2 are LGHNA and YSLEER. The germline V and J ends were trimmed by 0 bases and 9 bases, with 15 bases remaining between them. The CDR3 runs 15 residues. The CDR3 loop is CASSQDTGEGSEQFF. CDR3 DNA: TGCGCCAGCAGCCAAGATACGGGGGAAGGAAGTGAGCAGTTCTTC.

V and J are TRBV7-8 and TRBJ1-1, with TRBD1 identical over 7 bases. V lost 1 base to trimming and J lost 10 bases; unmatched junction nucleotides: 12. In germline, CDR1 is SGHVS, CDR2 FQNEAQ. This CDR3 has 15 residues. CDR3 residues: CASSLVGTAIELAFF. The CDR3, as DNA: TGTGCCAGCAGCTTAGTTGGGACAGCCATTGAGTTAGCTTTCTTT. The whole variable domain, remainder taken from reference TRBV7-8 and TRBJ1-1, is GAGVSQSPRYKVAKRGQDVALRCDPISGHVSLFWYQQALGQGPEFLTYFQNEAQLDKSGLPSDRFFAERPEGSVSTLKIQRTQQEDSAVYLCASSLVGTAIELAFFGQGTRLTVV.

The rearrangement links TRBV27 to TRBJ2-7; 9 bases are shared with TRBD2. CDR3 length: 18 amino acids. V shed 3 bases and J 4 bases; nucleotides not matched to a gene: 16. Germline CDR1 reads MNHEY; CDR2 reads SMNVEV (reference sequence). Here the CDR3 reads CASSFISRDGLAKYEQYF. The CDR3 DNA follows: TGTGCCAGCAGTTTTATCTCCCGTGATGGACTAGCGAAGTACGAGCAGTACTTC.

The V call is TRBV4-2, the J call TRBJ2-3; D is possibly TRBD1 or TRBD2 (5 bases each). The CDR3 contains 13 residues. The V end was cut by 3 bases, the J end by 6 bases, with 10 bases between. CDR1 is LGHNA, CDR2 YNFKEQ, per germline. DNA for the CDR3: TGTGCCAGCAGCCAGTGGGACGGGGATACGCAGTATTTT. Protein: CASSQWDGDTQYF.

In its sample, this clone was seen once. This sequence joins TRBV28 and TRBJ2-5, with 7 bases aligning to TRBD1. Trimming took 1 base from V and 11 from J; bases not matched to a gene: 7. The V gene's germline CDR1 is MDHEN and CDR2 SYDVKM. The CDR3 consists of 13 residues. CDR3 protein: CASSLLTGVEQYF. The CDR3 nucleotides read TGTGCCAGCAGTTTATTAACAGGGGTTGAGCAGTACTTC.

The table lists this clone with a count of one. CDR3 amino acids: CASSLTSGRVETQYF. For the CDR3, the DNA is TGTGCCAGCAGCTTGACTAGCGGGAGGGTGGAGACCCAGTACTTC. The V call is TRBV7-6, the J call TRBJ2-5, with TRBD2 matching over 14 bases. Germline CDR1 SGHVS, CDR2 FNYEAQ. V dropped 3 bases and J dropped 5; count of bases not matched to a gene: 2. The CDR3 runs 15 residues.

The chain couples TRBV5-6 to TRBJ2-7; 7 nucleotides align to TRBD1. CDR1 is SGHDT and CDR2 is YYEEEE in the germline V gene. With 8 bases clipped from V and 1 base from J, the junction kept 6 bases outside the gene matches. This CDR3 spans 13 amino acids. This CDR3 is CASEGAASYEQYF. CDR3 bases: TGTGCCAGTGAGGGGGCGGCATCCTACGAGCAGTACTTC.

V is TRBV9 and J is TRBJ1-1; D unclear. With 4 bases removed from V and 8 bases from J, the gap between germline ends came to 15 bases. Germline values: CDR1 SGDLS, CDR2 YYNGEE. CDR3 length: 13 amino acids. The CDR3 DNA follows: TGTGCCAGCAGCCCGCCCCAGAGCAGGGAAGCTTTCTTT. Translating it yields CASSPPQSREAFF.

J is TRBJ1-2 and V is TRBV15; D remains ambiguous. CDR1 is LNHNV, CDR2 YYDKDF, per germline (reference sequence). The CDR3 extends over 13 amino acids. V shed 3 bases and J shed 1 base, with 6 bases lying between them. CDR3 residues: CATSSTYNYGYTF. DNA for the CDR3: TGTGCCACCAGCAGCACCTATAACTATGGCTACACCTTC.

J is TRBJ2-1 and V is TRBV27; TRBD2 matches 8 bases. V was pared by 4 bases and J by 3 bases, with 8 bases of the junction left unmatched. This CDR3 contains 16 residues. CDR1 MNHEY and CDR2 SMNVEV come from the germline V gene (reference sequence). This CDR3 is CASSSEAGAIYNEQFF. The CDR3 DNA sequence: TGTGCCAGCAGTTCGGAAGCGGGAGCCATCTACAATGAGCAGTTCTTC.